One sample yielded the 22 T cell receptor beta chains listed below, sequenced in a study of molecular identifiers for immune sequencing clone quantification. MiXCR, applied by TCRdb to the PCR reads, yields one record per CDR3 protein. The sample yields 62,000 or so distinct CDR3 sequences, around 18% seen once. The sequencing sample was made of naive CD8+ T cells from blood, with Jurkat cell RNA spiked in. The subset was: FACS-sorted CD8+CD4-CCR7+CD45RA+ naive T cells. The receptors were gathered from a human donor in good health. Some libraries in this study had Jurkat cell RNA spiked in.

This clonotype appeared many times. The V call is TRBV30, the J call TRBJ1-2; D is possibly TRBD1 (6 bases). The CDR3 contains 14 residues. CDR1 is GTSNPN and CDR2 is SVGIG in the germline V gene (reference sequence). V was pared by 0 bases and J by 8 bases, with 16 bases between. CDR3 nucleotide sequence: TGTGCCTGGAGTGTCACAGGGTATTGGCGAGGCTACACCTTC. The encoded protein is CAWSVTGYWRGYTF.

This clonotype was observed many times. This chain links TRBV23-1 with TRBJ2-5; TRBD1 aligns across 11 bases. TRBV23-1 is noted as an ORF with a role that remains uncertain. The CDR3 covers 16 residues. Germline trimming cut 0 bases from V and 2 bases from J; bases unmatched to any gene: 2. In DNA, the CDR3 is TGCGCCAGCAGTCAATCGTGGGACAGGGGGCAAGAGACCCAGTACTTC. Translated: CASSQSWDRGQETQYF.

This clonotype has ten or more counts. The chain couples TRBV6-2 or TRBV6-3 to TRBJ2-3; D is ambiguous. Germline V gives CDR1 MNHEY, CDR2 SVGEGT. V was trimmed by 2 bases and J by 6 bases, leaving 15 bases between them. The CDR3 spans 15 residues. The CDR3 nucleotides are TGTGCCAGCAGTTACCCTCCTGGGCCCAGGGATACGCAGTATTTT. Its protein product is CASSYPPGPRDTQYF.

This clonotype has ten or more counts. The V gene is TRBV7-6, the J gene TRBJ1-2; D perhaps matches TRBD1 (6 bases). This CDR3 is 15 amino acids long. V was trimmed by 1 base and J by 4 bases, leaving 13 bases between them. Germline V CDR1 and CDR2: SGHVS, FNYEAQ. The CDR3 region is CASSLEGGGGYGYTF. In nucleotides, the CDR3 is TGTGCCAGCAGCTTAGAGGGGGGCGGTGGCTATGGCTACACCTTC.

The count of this clonotype is one. The rearrangement links TRBV27 to TRBJ2-4, with 11 bases matching TRBD2. This CDR3 has 16 amino acids. Germline CDR1 is MNHEY and CDR2 is SMNVEV (reference sequence). J was trimmed by 0 bases and V by 5 bases; bases with no gene match: 3. The CDR3 spells CASSLLAGGAKNIQYF. CDR3 DNA: TGTGCCAGCAGTCTCCTAGCGGGAGGAGCCAAAAACATTCAGTACTTC.

On this clonotype: An end of the junction does not agree with germline; a read error may underlie this. The chain is built from TRBV25-1 and TRBJ2-1; no definite D call. This CDR3 has 16 amino acids. Germline values: CDR1 MGHDK, CDR2 SYGVNS. This CDR3 is CAGSEGVSLLYNEQFF. CDR3 coding DNA: TGTGCCGGCAGTGAAGGAGTCTCTTTATTATACAATGAGCAGTTCTTC.

The gene calls are TRBV13 and TRBJ2-5; 10 positions agree with TRBD2. CDR3 length: 16 amino acids. V shed 3 bases and J 5 bases; nucleotides not matched to a gene: 9. Per germline, CDR1 PRHDT and CDR2 FYEKMQ (reference sequence). The CDR3 DNA follows: TGTGCCAGCAGCTTTAGGGCTAGCGGGAGTTGGGAGACCCAGTACTTC. This encodes CASSFRASGSWETQYF.

The genes are TRBV27 and TRBJ1-5, with TRBD1 identical over 8 bases. Trimming took 3 bases from V and 6 from J; bases not matched to a gene: 4. Germline V gene data show CDR1 as MNHEY and CDR2 as SMNVEV (reference sequence). The CDR3 covers 14 residues. The CDR3 sequence is CASSLLTGGQPQHF. CDR3 coding DNA: TGTGCCAGCAGTTTGTTAACAGGGGGTCAGCCCCAGCATTTT.

The chain uses TRBV5-6 and TRBJ1-4; D uncertain. The CDR3 length is 11 residues. The V gene's germline CDR1 is SGHDT and CDR2 YYEEEE. The V gene lost 1 base and the J gene lost 8 bases, with 3 bases spanning the gap. The CDR3 here is CASSLREKLFF. In DNA, the CDR3 is TGTGCCAGCAGCTTGAGGGAAAAACTGTTTTTT.

On this clonotype itself: This may come from a read error, since a much larger clone is one base off. This chain connects TRBV4-1 to TRBJ2-3, with D unclear. This CDR3 has 13 residues. The V gene's germline CDR1 is MGHRA and CDR2 YSYEKL. As DNA, the CDR3 is TGCGCCGGCAGCCAAGATCCTACTACTACGCAGTATTTT. Translation gives CAGSQDPTTTQYF.

This clonotype was seen a few times. The rearrangement links TRBV13 to TRBJ1-2, with 9 nucleotides matching TRBD1. J was trimmed by 8 bases and V by 5 bases; bases with no gene match: 12. CDR1 and CDR2 (germline): PRHDT, FYEKMQ (reference sequence). This CDR3 is 15 amino acids long. The CDR3 protein is CASSTRGTGFEGYTF. In nucleotides, the CDR3 is TGTGCCAGCAGCACTCGAGGGACAGGGTTCGAGGGCTACACCTTC.

This clonotype has ten or more counts. The chain is built from TRBV7-9 and TRBJ2-5; D possibly corresponds to TRBD2 (6 bases). This CDR3 contains 14 residues. V lost 4 bases, J lost 5 bases, and 14 bases lay in between. Germline CDR1 is SEHNR and CDR2 is FQNEAQ (reference sequence). CDR3 sequence reads: CASSSPAGAETQYF. In DNA, the CDR3 is TGTGCCAGCAGCTCCCCAGCGGGCGCGGAGACCCAGTACTTC. The entire variable domain, with the rest obtained from reference TRBV7-9 and TRBJ2-5, is as follows: DTGVSQNPRHKITKRGQNVTFRCDPISEHNRLYWYRQTLGQGPEFLTYFQNEAQLEKSRLLSDRFSAERPKGSFSTLEIQRTEQGDSAMYLCASSSPAGAETQYFGPGTRLLVL.

This clonotype was seen repeatedly, ten times or more. The chain combines TRBV4-1 with TRBJ2-7; TRBD1 matches at 7 bases. Per germline, CDR1 MGHRA and CDR2 YSYEKL. The CDR3 runs 14 residues. With V trimmed by 3 bases and J by 4 bases, 6 bases remained unmatched. This CDR3 is CASSQRLTGYEQYF. The CDR3 DNA is TGCGCCAGCAGCCAGCGCCTGACAGGGTACGAGCAGTACTTC.

About this clonotype: A read error is possible here, since a much larger clone lies one base away. V usage is TRBV10-2 and J usage is TRBJ2-7, with 9 bases aligning to TRBD1. The CDR3 loop spans 14 amino acids. Germline CDR1 reads WSHSY; CDR2 reads SAAADI. J was trimmed by 6 bases and V by 7 bases; bases with no gene match: 10. CDR3 in DNA: TGCGCCAGCAAACCGGGACAGGGTCTCTGCGAGCAGTACTTC. Translation: CASKPGQGLCEQYF.

This clonotype has more than one count but fewer than ten. This chain connects TRBV7-9 to TRBJ2-2, with D possibly TRBD1 on 6 matching bases. V dropped 9 bases and J dropped 4 bases, with 15 bases sitting between them. Germline assignment: CDR1 SEHNR and CDR2 FQNEAQ (reference sequence). This CDR3 has 14 amino acids. In DNA form, the CDR3 reads TGTGCCAGAGGGGGTTTTTCTCTCACCGGGGAGCTGTTTTTT. It is translated as CARGGFSLTGELFF.

This clonotype occurred a few times. The chain employs TRBV4-2 and TRBJ1-5, with TRBD1 as a possible D gene (5 bases). The CDR3 covers 17 residues. CDR1 and CDR2 (germline): LGHNA, YNFKEQ. The V end lost 1 base, the J end lost 3 bases, and 16 bases lay between the germline ends. The chain's CDR3 is CASSQAGVQGTNQPQHF. CDR3 bases: TGTGCCAGCAGCCAAGCTGGAGTTCAGGGCACCAATCAGCCCCAGCATTTT.

This clonotype appeared many times. The chain combines TRBV27 with TRBJ2-7; TRBD2 matches at 9 bases. V was pared by 2 bases and J by 5 bases, with 4 bases of the junction left unmatched. Germline values: CDR1 MNHEY, CDR2 SMNVEV (reference sequence). This CDR3 comprises 14 residues. As DNA, the CDR3 is TGTGCCAGCAGTTTAGCGGGAGGGCTGCACGAGCAGTACTTC. This sequence encodes CASSLAGGLHEQYF.

This clonotype was counted ten times or more. This chain uses TRBV4-3 with TRBJ2-1, with 7 bases lining up with TRBD1. Germline values: CDR1 LGHNA, CDR2 YSLEER. J gave up 4 bases and V 1 base, and 22 bases lay outside the gene matches. This CDR3 spans 21 amino acids. The CDR3 region has the DNA TGCGCCAGCAGCCAAGGTAGCTTGGTGGGGACAGAGATAGAAAATTACAATGAGCAGTTCTTC. This translates into CASSQGSLVGTEIENYNEQFF.

Here the CDR3 reads CASGRGVRGLLDEQYF. The CDR3, as DNA: TGTGCCAGCGGCCGGGGCGTGAGGGGGCTTTTGGACGAGCAGTACTTC. The chain employs TRBV27 and TRBJ2-7; 7 bases fit TRBD1. The CDR3 has 16 residues. Per the germline V gene, CDR1 is MNHEY and CDR2 is SMNVEV (reference sequence). The V and J ends lost 8 bases and 5 bases, in that order; junction bases with no gene match: 18.

This clonotype was observed at least ten times. This rearrangement joins TRBV20-1 to TRBJ1-4; D is possibly TRBD1 (5 bases). CDR1 is DFQATT and CDR2 is SNEGSKA in the germline V gene (reference sequence). The CDR3 length is 13 residues. V was clipped by 5 bases and J by 8 bases, with 15 bases between them. The CDR3 region is CSARGWGEEKLFF. The CDR3 DNA sequence: TGCAGTGCTCGGGGCTGGGGGGAAGAAAAACTGTTTTTT.

This clonotype was found a few times. This chain links TRBV5-6 with TRBJ2-2; D gene uncertain. CDR3 length: 13 amino acids. Germline loops: CDR1 SGHDT, CDR2 YYEEEE. V lost 3 bases and J 1 base, leaving 4 bases between the germline ends. CDR3 DNA: TGTGCCAGCAGCTACGGGAACACCGGGGAGCTGTTTTTT. Translated, it gives CASSYGNTGELFF.

The V gene is TRBV6-5, the J gene TRBJ1-2; D might be TRBD1 (6 bases). Germline V lookup: CDR1 MNHEY, CDR2 SVGAGI. Trimming took off 4 bases at V and 4 bases at J, with 13 bases between the two ends. The CDR3 has 14 amino acids. The CDR3 region has the DNA TGTGCCAGCAGTTTAATTGGGGGCGGCTATGGCTACACCTTC. Encoded protein: CASSLIGGGYGYTF.